Shown below are 31 T cell receptor beta chains from a single sample sequenced in a study of shared clonotypes between healthy human individuals. Using immunoSEQ multiplex PCR, the repertoire was profiled, and TCRdb retains in-frame clones only, with some absent. The table shows a few hundred thousand clones, with 65% to 70% occurring only once. The sequenced sample was memory CD4+ T cells sorted from blood. The subset here: CD45RA-negative fraction. The receptors come from a man aged 30 to 39 in good health.

This clone has only one observation. V is TRBV28 and J is TRBJ2-7; tentatively, D is TRBD1 (5 bases). This CDR3 is built from 14 residues. Germline V gene sequence: CDR1 MDHEN, CDR2 SYDVKM. V lost 3 bases and J lost 2, with 11 bases in between. CDR3 sequence reads: CASSFQDRPYEQYF. CDR3 DNA sequence: TGTGCCAGCAGTTTCCAAGACAGACCCTACGAGCAGTACTTC.

The V gene is TRBV11-3, the J gene TRBJ2-1; D might be TRBD2 (6 bases). The CDR3 covers 16 residues. The V end was cut by 5 bases, the J end by 4 bases, with 18 bases between. The germline V gene has CDR1 SGHNT and CDR2 YENEEA. Here the CDR3 reads CASSADGSLGYNEQFF. CDR3 bases: TGTGCCAGCAGCGCCGACGGGAGCCTGGGTTACAATGAGCAGTTCTTC. Looking up the rest from reference TRBV11-3 and TRBJ2-1 gives the full variable domain: EAGVVQSPRYKIIEKKQPVAFWCNPISGHNTLYWYLQNLGQGPELLIRYENEEAVDDSQLPKDRFSAERLKGVDSTLKIQPAELGDSAVYLCASSADGSLGYNEQFFGPGTRLTVL.

V usage is TRBV19 and J usage is TRBJ2-7; 12 nucleotides agree with TRBD2. Germline V gene sequence: CDR1 LNHDA, CDR2 SQIVND (reference sequence). This CDR3 spans 15 amino acids. V shed 4 bases, J shed 3 bases, and the junction held 4 bases outside the gene matches. CDR3 protein: CASSTGTSGLYEQYF. CDR3 sequence (DNA): TGTGCCAGTAGTACAGGGACTAGCGGGCTCTACGAGCAGTACTTC. The whole variable domain, remainder taken from reference TRBV19 and TRBJ2-7, is DGGITQSPKYLFRKEGQNVTLSCEQNLNHDAMYWYRQDPGQGLRLIYYSQIVNDFQKGDIAEGYSVSREKKESFPLTVTSAQKNPTAFYLCASSTGTSGLYEQYFGPGTRLTVT.

The table lists this clone with a few counts. The V call is TRBV6-1, the J call TRBJ1-2; 8 bases map to TRBD1. V lost 4 bases, J lost 8 bases, and 9 bases stayed unmatched. Germline CDR1 MNHNS, CDR2 SASEGT. The CDR3 is 14 residues long. CDR3 sequence (DNA): TGTGCCAGCAGTGCGTATTCACAGGGGGAGGGCTACACCTTC. This encodes CASSAYSQGEGYTF.

The rearrangement links TRBV5-1 to TRBJ1-4; the match to TRBD1 covers 8 bases. CDR1 SGHRS and CDR2 YFSETQ come from the germline V gene. V shed 4 bases and J 4 bases; nucleotides not matched to a gene: 3. The CDR3 sequence is 14 residues long. The CDR3 DNA reads as TGCGCCAGCAGCACGACAGGGGTTAATGAAAAACTGTTTTTT. Protein product: CASSTTGVNEKLFF.

The V and J genes are TRBV4-3 and TRBJ1-2; 8 nucleotides line up with TRBD1. V was clipped by 1 base and J by 4 bases; unmatched bases: 11. The length of the CDR3 is 17 residues. Germline values: CDR1 LGHNA, CDR2 YSLEER. The CDR3 DNA reads TGCGCCAGCAGCCAAGCGGGAGGGGTGACAGGGGCCTATGGCTACACCTTC. This gives the protein CASSQAGGVTGAYGYTF.

This rearrangement joins TRBV28 to TRBJ1-4; D possibly corresponds to TRBD1 (6 bases). The CDR3 is 13 amino acids. Trimming pared 5 bases from V and 8 bases from J, leaving 12 bases between. Germline CDR1 MDHEN, CDR2 SYDVKM. The CDR3 DNA reads TGTGCCAGCAGTCCAGGGGTCGAAGAAAAACTGTTTTTT. Its translation is CASSPGVEEKLFF.

The chain combines TRBV6-6 with TRBJ2-7; 12 bases align to TRBD2. The germline V gene encodes CDR1 MNHNY and CDR2 SVGAGI (reference sequence). The CDR3 sequence is 16 residues long. The J segment lost 1 base and the V segment lost 4 bases, leaving 5 bases of the junction unmatched. CDR3 in amino acids: CASSSASGRASYEQYF. Written as DNA, the CDR3 is TGTGCCAGCAGTTCCGCTAGCGGGAGGGCTTCCTACGAGCAGTACTTC.

This clone was found many times. In nucleotides, the CDR3 is TGCGCCAGCAGCCAAGGGGTTAACTACAGGACCTCTAACTATGGCTACACCTTC. Its protein product is CASSQGVNYRTSNYGYTF. The chain links TRBV4-3 to TRBJ1-2, with a possible D match to TRBD1 (5 bases). CDR1 and CDR2 (germline): LGHNA, YSLEER. The CDR3 covers 18 residues. Trimming stripped 1 base from V and 0 bases from J, with 18 bases between.

The chain couples TRBV10-1 to TRBJ2-3; TRBD2 agrees at 10 bases. The CDR3 has 16 residues. In germline, CDR1 is WNHNN, CDR2 SYGVQD (reference sequence). J was trimmed by 4 bases and V by 4 bases; bases with no gene match: 8. The CDR3 DNA is TGCGCCAGCAGTGGGGGATTAGCGGGAGGTTCAGATACGCAGTATTTT. It yields the protein CASSGGLAGGSDTQYF.

The chain links TRBV10-2 to TRBJ2-1; no clear D. V dropped 4 bases and J dropped 10 bases, with 8 bases sitting between them. The germline V gene encodes CDR1 WSHSY and CDR2 SAAADI. The CDR3 is 11 residues long. This CDR3 is CASSGLEEQFF. The CDR3 DNA follows: TGCGCCAGCAGTGGGTTGGAGGAGCAGTTCTTC.

The chain employs TRBV6-1 and TRBJ1-4; no clear D. V was trimmed by 6 bases and J by 0 bases, leaving 5 bases between them. CDR1 is MNHNS, CDR2 SASEGT, per germline. This CDR3 has 13 amino acids. Here the CDR3 reads CASSSATNEKLFF. The CDR3 DNA reads as TGTGCCAGCAGCTCGGCAACTAATGAAAAACTGTTTTTT.

The chain combines TRBV6-6 with TRBJ2-5; D is perhaps TRBD1 or TRBD2 (5 bases each). Trimming took off 2 bases at V and 4 bases at J, with 11 bases between the two ends. Per germline, CDR1 MNHNY and CDR2 SVGAGI (reference sequence). The CDR3 is 14 amino acids. The CDR3 loop reads CASSYDRRGETQYF. In DNA, the CDR3 is TGTGCCAGCAGTTACGACAGACGGGGAGAGACCCAGTACTTC.

CDR3 nucleotides: TGTGCCAGCAGCAAAGTCCCTCCTGTGGATACGCAGTATTTT. Translation: CASSKVPPVDTQYF. The chain has TRBV21-1 and TRBJ2-3; the table's TRBD2 call for D was not verified on the DNA. TRBV21-1 is shown as a pseudogene. The CDR3 spans 14 residues.

The chain recombines TRBV2 with TRBJ1-1; 7 bases line up with TRBD1. The CDR3 totals 14 residues. V dropped 3 bases and J dropped 0; count of bases not matched to a gene: 1. The germline gives CDR1 SNHLY, CDR2 FYNNEI. The CDR3 here is CASSETGMNTEAFF. The CDR3 region has the DNA TGTGCCAGCAGTGAGACAGGGATGAACACTGAAGCTTTCTTT.

The rearrangement uses TRBV7-2 and TRBJ2-2; TRBD1 matches 7 bases. The germline CDR1 and CDR2 sequences are SGHTA and FQGNSA. The CDR3 is 15 residues long. V lost 5 bases, J lost 5 bases, and 8 bases stayed unmatched. The CDR3 DNA follows: TGTGCCAGCAGCCCCAGGACAGGTGGAACCGGGGAGCTGTTTTTT. Amino acid sequence: CASSPRTGGTGELFF.

Comment on this clone: At the DNA level, this CDR3 is encoded by other sequences in the same sample as well. The CDR3 region is CSAREGYEQYF. CDR3 DNA sequence: TGCAGTGCTAGAGAAGGCTACGAGCAGTACTTC. This chain uses TRBV20-1 with TRBJ2-7; D is uncertain. CDR1 DFQATT and CDR2 SNEGSKA come from the germline V gene (reference sequence). Trimming took 0 bases from V and 3 from J, leaving 3 bases between them. The CDR3 extends over 11 amino acids.

V is TRBV11-3 and J is TRBJ2-3, with D perhaps given as TRBD1 or TRBD2 (6 bases each). V shed 1 base and J shed 0 bases, with 8 bases lying between them. Germline lookup yields CDR1 SGHNT and CDR2 YENEEA. This CDR3 has 15 residues. The CDR3 reads CASSLGGASTDTQYF. The DNA of the CDR3 is TGTGCCAGCAGCTTAGGGGGGGCAAGCACAGATACGCAGTATTTT.

This clone was observed once. The J gene is TRBJ2-3, the V gene TRBV15, with 15 bases lining up with TRBD2. The CDR3 extends over 16 amino acids. Looked up from germline, CDR1 is LNHNV and CDR2 is YYDKDF (reference sequence). V was pared by 3 bases and J by 4 bases, with 2 bases of the junction left unmatched. The CDR3 DNA follows: TGTGCCACCAGCAGCGGACTAGCGGGAGGGCCAGATACGCAGTATTTT. This encodes CATSSGLAGGPDTQYF.

The gene calls are TRBV6-1 and TRBJ2-1; no reliable D call. The CDR3 totals 12 residues. Germline CDR1 reads MNHNS; CDR2 reads SASEGT. Trimming took off 2 bases at V and 13 bases at J, with 12 bases between the two ends. In DNA form, the CDR3 reads TGTGCCAGCAGTGAACGGGCTGCCGTACAGTTCTTC. This gives the protein CASSERAAVQFF.

The V and J genes are TRBV2 and TRBJ1-2; D not certain. V lost 4 bases and J 7 bases, leaving 10 bases between the germline ends. CDR3 length equals 12 residues. Germline V gene data show CDR1 as SNHLY and CDR2 as FYNNEI. DNA of the CDR3: TGTGCCAGCAGTGGGGAAGTGAGTGGCTACACCTTC. Residues: CASSGEVSGYTF. Full variable domain (remainder filled in from reference TRBV2 and TRBJ1-2): EPEVTQTPSHQVTQMGQEVILRCVPISNHLYFYWYRQILGQKVEFLVSFYNNEISEKSEIFDDQFSVERPDGSNFTLKIRSTKLEDSAMYFCASSGEVSGYTFGSGTRLTVV.

The table lists this clone with a count of one. V is TRBV30 and J is TRBJ1-4; D unresolved. Germline loops: CDR1 GTSNPN, CDR2 SVGIG (reference sequence). The CDR3 spans 15 residues. Trimming stripped 2 bases from V and 0 bases from J, with 10 bases between. DNA of the CDR3: TGTGCCTGGAGTAGGTTGGATGCAACTAATGAAAAACTGTTTTTT. Protein sequence: CAWSRLDATNEKLFF. The entire variable domain, with the rest obtained from reference TRBV30 and TRBJ1-4, is as follows: SQTIHQWPATLVQPVGSPLSLECTVEGTSNPNLYWYRQAAGRGLQLLFYSVGIGQISSEVPQNLSASRPQDRQFILSSKKLLLSDSGFYLCAWSRLDATNEKLFFGSGTQLSVL.

This rearrangement joins TRBV6-1 to TRBJ2-6; TRBD1 agrees at 9 bases. Germline loops: CDR1 MNHNS, CDR2 SASEGT. The ends lost 3 bases at V and 4 bases at J; junction bases unmatched: 7. The CDR3 sequence is 17 residues long. The CDR3 is CASSEPGTGKGANVLTF. In nucleotides, the CDR3 is TGTGCCAGCAGTGAGCCCGGGACAGGGAAAGGGGCCAACGTCCTGACTTTC.

A word on this clone: A much larger clone lies a single base off, so this may be a read error. The chain couples TRBV6-1 to TRBJ2-1; no definite D call. Germline V gives CDR1 MNHNS, CDR2 SASEGT. The CDR3 consists of 12 residues. The CDR3 coding sequence is TGTGCCAGCACCAGATGGCCCAATGAGCAGCTCTTC. Protein: CASTRWPNEQLF.

The rearrangement uses TRBV5-6 and TRBJ2-3; 9 bases align to TRBD2. Germline trimming cut 2 bases from V and 5 bases from J; bases unmatched to any gene: 9. This CDR3 spans 16 amino acids. CDR1 SGHDT and CDR2 YYEEEE come from the germline V gene. CDR3 region: CASSFMGLARLDTQYF. Written as DNA, the CDR3 is TGTGCCAGCAGCTTCATGGGACTAGCCAGGCTAGATACGCAGTATTTT.

The genes are TRBV27 and TRBJ2-5, with 9 bases lining up with TRBD2. CDR3 length equals 15 residues. J lost 1 base, V lost 4 bases, and 4 bases had no gene match. The V gene's germline CDR1 is MNHEY and CDR2 SMNVEV (reference sequence). In DNA form, the CDR3 reads TGTGCCAGCAGTTCATGGGGACTAGCCCAAGAGACCCAGTACTTC. Translation: CASSSWGLAQETQYF.

V gene TRBV18 combines with J gene TRBJ1-2; TRBD1 matches at 8 bases. The trim removed 3 bases at V and 5 bases at J, leaving 8 bases unmatched. Germline assignment: CDR1 KGHSH and CDR2 LQKENI. The CDR3 spans 15 residues. CDR3 coding DNA: TGTGCCAGCTCACCGATACCCGGACAGGGTTATGGCTACACCTTC. Translating it yields CASSPIPGQGYGYTF.

The V call is TRBV29-1, the J call TRBJ2-1; the match to TRBD2 covers 12 bases. This CDR3 spans 14 amino acids. The J segment lost 6 bases and the V segment lost 7 bases, leaving 7 bases of the junction unmatched. In germline, CDR1 is SQVTM, CDR2 ANQGSEA. In DNA, the CDR3 is TGCAGCGACTCGCTAGCGGGAGGGGCCAATGAGCAGTTCTTC. Translated, it gives CSDSLAGGANEQFF.

This clone was detected once. This chain joins TRBV28 and TRBJ1-5; 8 nucleotides align to TRBD1. This CDR3 contains 16 residues. Germline V gives CDR1 MDHEN, CDR2 SYDVKM. J lost 3 bases, V lost 9 bases, and 13 bases had no gene match. The CDR3 protein is CASISGPGGFNQPQHF. The DNA of the CDR3 is TGTGCCAGTATCTCGGGGCCAGGGGGCTTCAATCAGCCCCAGCATTTT. Looking up the rest from reference TRBV28 and TRBJ1-5 gives the full variable domain: DVKVTQSSRYLVKRTGEKVFLECVQDMDHENMFWYRQDPGLGLRLIYFSYDVKMKEKGDIPEGYSVSREKKERFSLILESASTNQTSMYLCASISGPGGFNQPQHFGDGTRLSIL.

The V gene is TRBV27, the J gene TRBJ2-1; 13 nucleotides line up with TRBD2. CDR3 length equals 16 residues. Germline CDR1 MNHEY, CDR2 SMNVEV (reference sequence). The J segment lost 7 bases and the V segment lost 4 bases, leaving 7 bases of the junction unmatched. The CDR3 region is CASSSGLAGRWNEQFF. In DNA, the CDR3 is TGTGCCAGCAGTTCGGGACTAGCGGGAAGATGGAATGAGCAGTTCTTC.

This sequence joins TRBV7-6 and TRBJ2-1; 12 bases are shared with TRBD2. Germline CDR1 reads SGHVS; CDR2 reads FNYEAQ. The CDR3 contains 15 residues. J lost 6 bases, V lost 7 bases, and 7 bases had no gene match. In DNA form, the CDR3 reads TGTGCCAGCAAACCTAGCGGGAGGGCCAGCAATGAGCAGTTCTTC. The encoded protein is CASKPSGRASNEQFF.